This TCR beta chain originates from a study of shared clonotypes between healthy human individuals. Only in-frame clones appear in the TCRdb table, and some are missing; sequencing was by immunoSEQ multiplex PCR. The sample records fewer than 1.4 million clones, more than 75% being singletons. The V gene's germline CDR1 is MGHRA and CDR2 YSYEKL. Trimming took 0 bases from V and 8 from J, leaving 14 bases between them. The CDR3 runs to 15 residues. This TCR derives from a man between 18 and 29 years old in good health. Some clones in this sample may be carry-over from other donors' samples. The sample taken for sequencing was memory CD4+ T cells from PBMCs. The subset here: CD45RA-negative fraction. This rearrangement joins TRBV4-1 to TRBJ2-1, with D hard to call. CDR3 protein: CASSQDLARPDEQFF. The CDR3 bases are TGCGCCAGCAGCCAAGATTTGGCTAGACCAGATGAGCAGTTCTTC.